One and the same sample provided the 4 T cell receptor beta chains below, sequenced in a study of T-cell reconstitution after alpha-beta-depleted transplantation in children. Unique molecular identifiers featured in how the TCRbeta library was prepared. A single record per CDR3 protein comes from TCRdb applying MiXCR to the PCR reads. The top ten clones hold 4% to 5% of a sample with more than 550,000 distinct CDR3 sequences, about 10% of them seen once. Sequenced here: PBMCs from the stem cell graft donor, sampled from the stem cell graft. The source is a human donor who donated a stem cell graft to a child with acute myeloid leukemia.

In this sample, this clonotype turned up many times. The rearrangement uses TRBV20-1 and TRBJ2-3, with unresolved D. Germline V gene data show CDR1 as DFQATT and CDR2 as SNEGSKA (reference sequence). The CDR3 spans 15 residues. Trimming took 0 bases from V and 7 from J, leaving 17 bases between them. In DNA, the CDR3 is TGCAGTGCTAGAGATGGCGATAGGGCCACGTATACGCAGTATTTT. Translating it yields CSARDGDRATYTQYF.

The chain couples TRBV29-1 to TRBJ2-1, with TRBD1 identical over 7 bases. Germline loops: CDR1 SQVTM, CDR2 ANQGSEA. This CDR3 comprises 13 residues. V lost 7 bases to trimming and J lost 7 bases; unmatched junction nucleotides: 10. The CDR3 region is CSGRGLKVNEQFF. The CDR3 DNA is TGCAGCGGAAGGGGGCTAAAGGTGAATGAGCAGTTCTTC.

CDR3 protein: CASSFQGETQYF. The CDR3 DNA sequence: TGCGCCAGCAGCTTCCAGGGAGAGACCCAGTACTTC. The rearrangement joins TRBV5-1 to TRBJ2-5; weak D call: TRBD1 (5 bases). This CDR3 comprises 12 residues. The V end was cut by 2 bases, the J end by 4 bases, with 6 bases between. Germline V gene lookup returns CDR1 SGHRS and CDR2 YFSETQ.

This clonotype was observed at least ten times. CDR3 DNA: TGCAGCGGATGCTGGGGGCTGGGGAATGAGCAGTTCTTC. Translated, it gives CSGCWGLGNEQFF. This chain connects TRBV29-1 to TRBJ2-1; the D gene is possibly TRBD1 (6 bases). The V end was cut by 7 bases, the J end by 7 bases, with 17 bases between. Germline-derived CDR1 and CDR2 are SQVTM and ANQGSEA. This CDR3 is built from 13 residues.